This is a list of T cell receptor beta chains from one sample in a study of CD8 T cells in Susac syndrome. Each CDR3 protein gets one entry after TCRdb re-called the immunoSEQ multiplex PCR reads with MiXCR. The data hold 150,000 to 200,000 distinct CDR3 sequences, with about 93% observed a single time. The sequenced sample consisted of CD4+ T cells from PBMCs. The receptors stem from a human donor in good health. Each CDR3 is given without its conserved first and last residue.

v_gene: TRBV5-1
CDR3aa: ASSSVAPNEQF

v_gene: TRBV6-5
CDR3aa: ASSYRGGDNSPLH

v_gene: TRBV29-1
CDR3aa: SVEKQGTDTQY

v_gene: TRBV14
CDR3aa: ASSQDLGGLETQY

v_gene: TRBV5-1
CDR3aa: ASSLGQSGEVYGYT

v_gene: TRBV6-1
CDR3aa: ASSPDSNNQPQH

v_gene: TRBV10-3
CDR3aa: AIRERGWNTEAF

v_gene: TRBV3-1
CDR3aa: ASGPVNTGELF

v_gene: TRBV5-1
CDR3aa: ASSSGTMNNKQY

v_gene: TRBV7-9
CDR3aa: AGSSLRGSGIYNEQF

v_gene: TRBV3-1
CDR3aa: ASSREGPLAGGELF

v_gene: TRBV5-6
CDR3aa: ASSLLTNADNEQF

v_gene: TRBV15
CDR3aa: ATSRVGTGVDQPQH

v_gene: TRBV2
CDR3aa: ASRSVSAGGYT

v_gene: TRBV20-1
CDR3aa: SASAPAGKGQY

v_gene: TRBV5-4
CDR3aa: ASSSSGASYNEQF

v_gene: TRBV12-3/TRBV12-4
CDR3aa: ASLLRGTNGYT

v_gene: TRBV12-3/TRBV12-4
CDR3aa: ASSSDSRAEAF

v_gene: TRBV10-3
CDR3aa: AIRTGSGETQY

v_gene: TRBV27
CDR3aa: ASSLNSGGYNEQF

v_gene: TRBV7-7
CDR3aa: ASSLGQDGGELF